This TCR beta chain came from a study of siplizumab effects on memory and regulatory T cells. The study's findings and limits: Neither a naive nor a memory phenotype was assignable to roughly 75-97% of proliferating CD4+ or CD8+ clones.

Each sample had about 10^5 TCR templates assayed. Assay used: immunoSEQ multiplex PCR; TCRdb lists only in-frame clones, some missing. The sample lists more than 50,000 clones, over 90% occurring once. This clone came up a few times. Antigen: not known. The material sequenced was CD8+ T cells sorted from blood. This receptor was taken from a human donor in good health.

CDR3 sequence: CASGEAGTGELFF. The CDR3 coding sequence is TGTGCCAGCGGGGAGGCGGGCACCGGGGAGCTGTTTTTT. The V gene is TRBV9, the J gene TRBJ2-2; tentatively, D is TRBD2 (6 bases). CDR1 and CDR2 (germline): SGDLS, YYNGEE. The CDR3 extends over 13 amino acids. With 7 bases removed from V and 4 bases from J, the gap between germline ends came to 11 bases.